These 32 T cell receptor beta chains share one sample of origin, sequenced in a study of T cell changes during pregnancy in multiple sclerosis. Here immunoSEQ multiplex PCR was the method, and the copy in TCRdb shows in-frame clones only, minus some. The profile shows some 95,000 clones, around 94% of them singletons. Sample: peripheral blood, taken in the first trimester of pregnancy. Every receptor here comes from a female donor with multiple sclerosis, enrolled in a pregnancy study.

V and J are TRBV19 and TRBJ2-5; 7 positions agree with TRBD2. Germline V gene data show CDR1 as LNHDA and CDR2 as SQIVND (reference sequence). This CDR3 spans 13 amino acids. The trim removed 5 bases at V and 2 bases at J, leaving 2 bases unmatched. CDR3 sequence (DNA): TGTGCCAGTAGTGAGGGAGGGCAAGAGACCCAGTACTTC. Protein sequence: CASSEGGQETQYF. Full variable domain (missing parts from reference TRBV19 and TRBJ2-5): DGGITQSPKYLFRKEGQNVTLSCEQNLNHDAMYWYRQDPGQGLRLIYYSQIVNDFQKGDIAEGYSVSREKKESFPLTVTSAQKNPTAFYLCASSEGGQETQYFGPGTRLLVL.

The rearrangement joins TRBV7-9 to TRBJ1-2, with TRBD1 as a possible D gene (5 bases). Germline CDR1 and CDR2: SEHNR and FQNEAQ (reference sequence). This CDR3 has 14 amino acids. V shed 2 bases and J shed 6 bases, with 13 bases lying between them. The CDR3 spells CASSLQAGLDGYTF. The DNA of the CDR3 is TGTGCCAGCAGCTTACAGGCGGGGCTTGATGGCTACACCTTC.

The rearrangement joins TRBV5-6 to TRBJ1-1, with unresolved D. Trimming took 0 bases from V and 4 from J, leaving 7 bases between them. Germline V lookup: CDR1 SGHDT, CDR2 YYEEEE. This CDR3 has 13 amino acids. This chain's CDR3 is CASSLGPGTEAFF. CDR3 coding DNA: TGTGCCAGCAGCTTGGGTCCCGGCACTGAAGCTTTCTTT.

The gene calls are TRBV27 and TRBJ2-1, with 9 bases that match TRBD1. The CDR3 totals 14 residues. CDR1 is MNHEY and CDR2 is SMNVEV in the germline V gene (reference sequence). Losses at the gene ends were 5 bases for V and 6 bases for J; bases not matched to a gene: 5. CDR3 sequence: CASSPLTGGNEQFF. CDR3 DNA: TGTGCCAGCAGTCCCCTGACAGGGGGCAATGAGCAGTTCTTC.

The V call is TRBV9, the J call TRBJ1-2, with D possibly TRBD1 on 6 matching bases. From germline, CDR1 is SGDLS and CDR2 YYNGEE. Trimming took 4 bases from V and 8 from J, leaving 21 bases between them. The CDR3 loop spans 15 amino acids. The CDR3 loop reads CASSPSGGHVGGYTF. Here the CDR3 DNA reads TGTGCCAGCAGCCCCTCGGGGGGGCACGTAGGAGGCTACACCTTC.

The genes are TRBV6-5 and TRBJ2-2; D might be TRBD1 (6 bases). The CDR3 has 16 residues. Germline V gene sequence: CDR1 MNHEY, CDR2 SVGAGI. V was clipped by 2 bases and J by 4 bases, with 14 bases between them. The CDR3 loop reads CASSYDRSRGTGELFF. In DNA, the CDR3 is TGTGCCAGCAGTTACGACAGGAGCCGGGGCACCGGGGAGCTGTTTTTT.

The V and J genes are TRBV28 and TRBJ2-1, with D perhaps matching TRBD1 (5 bases). Germline CDR1 and CDR2: MDHEN and SYDVKM. Trimming cost V 6 bases and J 10 bases, with 25 bases left between them. The CDR3 runs to 16 residues. The CDR3 reads CASRSQQAIPLAEQFF. For the CDR3, the DNA is TGTGCCAGCAGATCCCAACAGGCAATCCCCCTGGCCGAGCAGTTCTTC.

This clone was detected once. This sequence joins TRBV7-2 and TRBJ2-1; 13 bases match TRBD2. The CDR3 consists of 15 residues. The V segment lost 5 bases and the J segment 6 bases; nucleotides outside the gene matches: 4. CDR1 SGHTA and CDR2 FQGNSA come from the germline V gene. CDR3 nucleotide sequence: TGTGCCAGCAGCCCTAGGACTAGCGGGAGCAATGAGCAGTTCTTC. Translating gives CASSPRTSGSNEQFF.

V is TRBV27 and J is TRBJ2-1; TRBD2 matches at 13 bases. Germline V gene lookup returns CDR1 MNHEY and CDR2 SMNVEV (reference sequence). The CDR3 extends over 16 amino acids. V dropped 5 bases and J dropped 3; count of bases not matched to a gene: 4. CDR3 loop: CASSLRLAGGYNEQFF. The DNA of the CDR3 is TGTGCCAGCAGTCTGAGACTAGCGGGAGGCTACAATGAGCAGTTCTTC.

The genes are TRBV27 and TRBJ2-7; D may be TRBD2 (5 bases). CDR1 is MNHEY and CDR2 is SMNVEV in the germline V gene (reference sequence). This CDR3 contains 14 residues. With 3 bases removed from V and 2 bases from J, the gap between germline ends came to 11 bases. The CDR3 spells CASSFHGKPYEQYF. CDR3 nucleotide sequence: TGTGCCAGCAGTTTTCACGGGAAGCCCTACGAGCAGTACTTC.

J is TRBJ2-4 and V is TRBV2; no reliable D call. The CDR3 totals 15 residues. The V end lost 7 bases, the J end lost 0 bases, and 13 bases lay between the germline ends. CDR1 is SNHLY, CDR2 FYNNEI, per germline. The CDR3 protein is CASTPTVLAKNIQYF. CDR3 DNA sequence: TGTGCCAGCACCCCCACAGTATTAGCCAAAAACATTCAGTACTTC.

V and J are TRBV7-9 and TRBJ2-7; TRBD1 aligns across 7 bases. The CDR3 consists of 17 residues. Germline V gene data show CDR1 as SEHNR and CDR2 as FQNEAQ (reference sequence). V was clipped by 0 bases and J by 0 bases; unmatched bases: 8. As DNA, the CDR3 is TGTGCCAGCAGCTTAGCAAGACAGGGCCTTAACTCCTACGAGCAGTACTTC. Protein product: CASSLARQGLNSYEQYF.

The sample holds one count of this clone. V gene TRBV19 combines with J gene TRBJ1-5, with D perhaps matching TRBD1 (5 bases). V lost 5 bases and J lost 0, with 11 bases in between. This CDR3 region has 15 residues. The germline gives CDR1 LNHDA, CDR2 SQIVND (reference sequence). This CDR3 reads CASSLRDYSNQPQHF. CDR3 DNA: TGTGCCAGTAGTCTCAGGGATTATAGCAATCAGCCCCAGCATTTT.

In DNA, the CDR3 is TGTGCCAGCAAAGGGACATCAACTAATGAAAAACTGTTTTTT. Protein sequence: CASKGTSTNEKLFF. This chain joins TRBV6-1 and TRBJ1-4; a possible D gene is TRBD1 (6 bases). The CDR3 has 14 residues. Germline CDR1 MNHNS, CDR2 SASEGT. V shed 7 bases and J shed 0 bases, with 9 bases lying between them.

CDR3 nucleotide sequence: TGTGCCAGCAGTTTATTGAGGGCGAGGACCTACGAGCAGTACTTC. This gives the protein CASSLLRARTYEQYF. The rearrangement links TRBV27 to TRBJ2-7; maybe TRBD2 (5 bases). This CDR3 has 15 amino acids. The germline gives CDR1 MNHEY, CDR2 SMNVEV (reference sequence). Trimming pared 1 base from V and 2 bases from J, leaving 12 bases between.

This chain links TRBV21-1 with TRBJ2-7; whether TRBD2, the table's D call, matches the DNA was not checked. TRBV21-1 is a listed pseudogene. This CDR3 is built from 17 residues. Here the CDR3 reads CASSRTGTSGRPYEQYF. The CDR3 bases are TGTGCCAGCAGCAGAACCGGGACTAGCGGGAGGCCATACGAGCAGTACTTC.

The chain links TRBV9 to TRBJ2-1; 8 positions agree with TRBD2. This CDR3 has 17 amino acids. Germline V gives CDR1 SGDLS, CDR2 YYNGEE. With V trimmed by 0 bases and J by 3 bases, 8 bases remained unmatched. The CDR3 region is CASSVADIAGFYNEQFF. For the CDR3, the DNA is TGTGCCAGCAGCGTAGCCGACATAGCGGGGTTCTACAATGAGCAGTTCTTC.

This chain links TRBV6-4 with TRBJ2-7, with no clear D. V was trimmed by 3 bases and J by 0 bases, leaving 12 bases between them. The CDR3 totals 15 residues. CDR1 MRHNA and CDR2 SNTAGT come from the germline V gene. The CDR3 DNA reads TGTGCCAGCAGTGAGAGTGTCGGGTCCTCCTACGAGCAGTACTTC. Amino acids: CASSESVGSSYEQYF.

This chain uses TRBV19 with TRBJ2-5, with TRBD1 as a possible D gene (6 bases). The V gene's germline CDR1 is LNHDA and CDR2 SQIVND (reference sequence). The CDR3 covers 13 residues. Trimming cost V 10 bases and J 4 bases, with 16 bases left between them. This CDR3 reads CATEGAGVETQYF. The CDR3 DNA is TGTGCCACCGAAGGCGCAGGGGTAGAGACCCAGTACTTC.

The J gene is TRBJ1-3, the V gene TRBV28; 8 nucleotides align to TRBD1. V shed 5 bases, J shed 0 bases, and the junction held 15 bases outside the gene matches. In germline, CDR1 is MDHEN, CDR2 SYDVKM. The CDR3 is made up of 19 amino acids. The CDR3 region has the DNA TGTGCCAGCAGTACAACCCTCCGGGACAGGCCGAGCTCTGGAAACACCATATATTTT. Translated: CASSTTLRDRPSSGNTIYF. Filled out from reference TRBV28 and TRBJ1-3, the complete variable domain reads DVKVTQSSRYLVKRTGEKVFLECVQDMDHENMFWYRQDPGLGLRLIYFSYDVKMKEKGDIPEGYSVSREKKERFSLILESASTNQTSMYLCASSTTLRDRPSSGNTIYFGEGSWLTVV.

The V and J genes are TRBV27 and TRBJ2-1; the D gene is possibly TRBD2 (6 bases). V was shortened by 4 bases and J by 2 bases, with 15 bases between the two germline ends. The germline gives CDR1 MNHEY, CDR2 SMNVEV (reference sequence). This CDR3 is built from 16 residues. The DNA of the CDR3 is TGTGCCAGCAGTTCACCCGGGAGTAGGGCCTACAATGAGCAGTTCTTC. As protein: CASSSPGSRAYNEQFF.

This chain joins TRBV19 and TRBJ1-5; D remains unclear. V lost 2 bases to trimming and J lost 2 bases, with 10 bases between them. The CDR3 covers 15 residues. The germline V gene encodes CDR1 LNHDA and CDR2 SQIVND (reference sequence). The CDR3 loop is CASSIRGLGNQPQHF. The CDR3 DNA is TGTGCCAGTAGTATACGAGGACTCGGCAATCAGCCCCAGCATTTT.

The chain employs TRBV11-2 and TRBJ2-7; a weak D match, TRBD2 (6 bases). V was cut by 1 base and J by 3 bases, with 13 bases left in between. The germline V gene encodes CDR1 SGHAT and CDR2 FQNNGV. CDR3 length: 15 residues. CDR3 bases: TGTGCCAGCAGCTTAGGTGCGGGACGGGGCTACGAGCAGTACTTC. Translated, it gives CASSLGAGRGYEQYF. The whole variable domain, remainder taken from reference TRBV11-2 and TRBJ2-7, is EAGVAQSPRYKIIEKRQSVAFWCNPISGHATLYWYQQILGQGPKLLIQFQNNGVVDDSQLPKDRFSAERLKGVDSTLKIQPAKLEDSAVYLCASSLGAGRGYEQYFGPGTRLTVT.

The chain recombines TRBV5-6 with TRBJ2-7; weak D call: TRBD1 (5 bases). This CDR3 comprises 13 residues. In germline, CDR1 is SGHDT, CDR2 YYEEEE. V lost 0 bases and J 7 bases, leaving 11 bases between the germline ends. In nucleotides, the CDR3 is TGTGCCAGCAGCTTGGAAGGGGCAAGAGAGCAGTACTTC. This sequence encodes CASSLEGAREQYF.

The chain has TRBV7-9 and TRBJ2-7; 7 bases are a match to TRBD2. The CDR3 runs to 12 residues. V shed 11 bases, J shed 3 bases, and the junction held 7 bases outside the gene matches. Germline CDR1 and CDR2: SEHNR and FQNEAQ (reference sequence). This CDR3 is CAASRGDYEQYF. The CDR3 nucleotides are TGTGCCGCCAGCCGGGGGGACTACGAGCAGTACTTC.

The count of this clone is one. The rearrangement links TRBV5-1 to TRBJ2-2; 14 bases line up with TRBD2. Per the germline V gene, CDR1 is SGHRS and CDR2 is YFSETQ. This CDR3 region has 15 residues. V lost 5 bases to trimming and J lost 6 bases; unmatched junction nucleotides: 3. This CDR3 reads CASRPGLAGAGELFF. In DNA, the CDR3 is TGCGCCAGCAGGCCGGGACTAGCGGGAGCCGGGGAGCTGTTTTTT.

The chain is built from TRBV7-9 and TRBJ1-4, with TRBD1 as a possible D gene (5 bases). The germline V gene encodes CDR1 SEHNR and CDR2 FQNEAQ (reference sequence). The V end lost 4 bases, the J end lost 6 bases, and 9 bases lay between the germline ends. This CDR3 comprises 13 residues. The CDR3 DNA is TGTGCCAGCAGCTACAGACAGTATGAAAAACTGTTTTTT. This translates into CASSYRQYEKLFF.

This chain uses TRBV28 with TRBJ2-7; TRBD2 is a possible D gene (7 bases). The germline gives CDR1 MDHEN, CDR2 SYDVKM. CDR3 size: 14 residues. V gave up 7 bases and J gave up 4 bases, with 17 bases separating them. The CDR3 nucleotides are TGTGCCAGCACTTCCCCCGGGGGGCAGTACGAGCAGTACTTC. Translated, it gives CASTSPGGQYEQYF.

The chain employs TRBV28 and TRBJ2-1; TRBD1 agrees at 8 bases. Germline V gives CDR1 MDHEN, CDR2 SYDVKM. The CDR3 runs to 16 residues. Trimming removed 6 bases from V and 4 bases from J; junction bases left unmatched: 11. CDR3 DNA sequence: TGTGCCAGCAGCCCTATCAGGGGGCCGGGATACAATGAGCAGTTCTTC. This gives the protein CASSPIRGPGYNEQFF.

The genes are TRBV27 and TRBJ2-5; 9 nucleotides line up with TRBD1. The trim removed 3 bases at V and 5 bases at J, leaving 4 bases unmatched. The germline CDR1 and CDR2 sequences are MNHEY and SMNVEV (reference sequence). CDR3 length: 14 amino acids. This CDR3 is CASSFAGTGETQYF. The DNA for the CDR3 is TGTGCCAGCAGTTTCGCCGGGACAGGGGAGACCCAGTACTTC.

The V gene is TRBV9, the J gene TRBJ1-4; the D is unclear. This CDR3 region has 14 residues. V was clipped by 4 bases and J by 7 bases, with 14 bases between them. Germline V CDR1 and CDR2: SGDLS, YYNGEE. The CDR3 DNA follows: TGTGCCAGCAGCCAAGGAGCCGCGGGTGAAAAACTGTTTTTT. It encodes CASSQGAAGEKLFF.

This sequence joins TRBV7-8 and TRBJ2-6; D is unresolved. Germline lookup yields CDR1 SGHVS and CDR2 FQNEAQ. V lost 2 bases to trimming and J lost 3 bases, with 5 bases between them. This CDR3 has 14 amino acids. CDR3 bases: TGTGCCAGCAGCTTAATGAGTGGGGCCAACGTCCTGACTTTC. Translated, it gives CASSLMSGANVLTF.